These 21 T cell receptor beta chains were all obtained from the same sample, sequenced in a study of Ad26.COV2.S vaccination and SARS-CoV-2 variants. The protocol was immunoSEQ multiplex PCR, while the TCRdb copy is restricted to in-frame clones and leaves out a portion. The profile shows 350,000 to 400,000 clones, about nine tenths of them singletons. The treatment here: roughly 20 received Ad26.COV2.S at low or high dose, single or two shots; about five received placebo; per-sample allocation not given. On day 63 after the first injection, vaccine and placebo recipients gave samples. Sample: peripheral blood, taken in a trial of Ad26.COV2.S vaccine versus placebo. Receptors were obtained from a person between 18 and 59 years old who received the Ad26.COV2.S COVID-19 vaccine or a placebo.

V gene TRBV6-2 or TRBV6-3 combines with J gene TRBJ2-3; the match to TRBD2 covers 9 bases. J lost 2 bases, V lost 7 bases, and 7 bases had no gene match. Germline lookup yields CDR1 MNHEY and CDR2 SVGEGT. The CDR3 is 15 amino acids. The CDR3 DNA reads TGTGCCAGCACCCCCGCGGGGGGGCCCACAGATACGCAGTATTTT. It codes for CASTPAGGPTDTQYF.

The chain recombines TRBV19 with TRBJ2-2; D not resolved. Trimming pared 2 bases from V and 3 bases from J, leaving 10 bases between. This CDR3 region has 15 residues. The germline gives CDR1 LNHDA, CDR2 SQIVND (reference sequence). The CDR3 DNA reads TGTGCCAGTAGTATACCGGGTCGTGACACCGGGGAGCTGTTTTTT. Residues: CASSIPGRDTGELFF.

This clone was counted between two and nine times. The chain employs TRBV21-1 and TRBJ2-5. TRBV21-1 is listed as a pseudogene. This CDR3 is 13 amino acids long. As DNA, the CDR3 is TGTGCCAGCAGCCTCGAAAGCCAAGAGACCCAGTACTTC. Its translation: CASSLESQETQYF.

This clone was recorded once. J is TRBJ1-1 and V is TRBV19, with D maybe TRBD1 (6 bases). Germline assignment: CDR1 LNHDA and CDR2 SQIVND (reference sequence). This CDR3 spans 14 amino acids. The V gene lost 1 base and the J gene lost 5 bases, with 11 bases spanning the gap. The CDR3 DNA is TGTGCCAGTAGTATAGGGGGGGCAGGTACTGAAGCTTTCTTT. It codes for CASSIGGAGTEAFF.

DNA for the CDR3: TGTGCCAGCAGACAGGGGACCCTTCTTAACTATGGCTACACCTTC. Protein: CASRQGTLLNYGYTF. The rearrangement joins TRBV2 to TRBJ1-2; 7 bases line up with TRBD1. The germline V gene has CDR1 SNHLY and CDR2 FYNNEI. J was trimmed by 1 base and V by 6 bases; bases with no gene match: 8. The CDR3 totals 15 residues.

This rearrangement joins TRBV2 to TRBJ2-1; 14 bases map to TRBD2. The CDR3 extends over 14 amino acids. J gave up 7 bases and V 9 bases, and 5 bases lay outside the gene matches. CDR1 is SNHLY, CDR2 FYNNEI, per germline. CDR3 nucleotide sequence: TGTGCCAGAGCGACTAGCGGGGGGGCAAATGAGCAGTTCTTC. Protein product: CARATSGGANEQFF.

With regard to this clone: The sample carries other DNA sequences with the same CDR3. The CDR3 DNA is TGTGCCAGCTCACCCGACCGAGCTAACTATGGCTACACCTTC. It encodes CASSPDRANYGYTF. The chain combines TRBV18 with TRBJ1-2; D call uncertain. Per germline, CDR1 KGHSH and CDR2 LQKENI. The CDR3 length is 14 residues. V was clipped by 3 bases and J by 0 bases, with 8 bases between them.

V gene TRBV7-2 combines with J gene TRBJ2-1, with unresolved D. This CDR3 contains 13 residues. Trimming took 4 bases from V and 7 from J, leaving 11 bases between them. CDR1 is SGHTA and CDR2 is FQGNSA in the germline V gene. The CDR3 region has the DNA TGTGCCAGCAGCTCTGGCACGGTTAATGAGCAGTTCTTC. Translated: CASSSGTVNEQFF.

This clone was counted once. The chain employs TRBV5-1 and TRBJ2-7, with 12 bases lining up with TRBD2. V shed 2 bases, J shed 1 base, and the junction held 4 bases outside the gene matches. The germline V gene encodes CDR1 SGHRS and CDR2 YFSETQ. This CDR3 comprises 16 residues. This CDR3 is CASSLTSGGTSYEQYF. In nucleotides, the CDR3 is TGCGCCAGCAGCTTAACTAGCGGGGGGACATCCTACGAGCAGTACTTC.

The count of this clone is one. The genes are TRBV6-5 and TRBJ1-4; D might be TRBD1 (6 bases). V was clipped by 4 bases and J by 5 bases, with 17 bases between them. The CDR3 contains 16 residues. Germline CDR1 is MNHEY and CDR2 is SVGAGI. DNA of the CDR3: TGTGCCAGCAGTTTTTACAACAGGGTTGACAATGAAAAACTGTTTTTT. As protein: CASSFYNRVDNEKLFF.

This chain connects TRBV6-5 to TRBJ1-1; possible D gene TRBD1, 5 bases. Germline V gives CDR1 MNHEY, CDR2 SVGAGI. The CDR3 contains 16 residues. Trimming removed 4 bases from V and 2 bases from J, with 17 bases in between. CDR3 sequence: CASSLSWGRSNTEAFF. CDR3 nucleotide sequence: TGTGCCAGCAGTTTAAGCTGGGGCAGATCAAACACTGAAGCTTTCTTT.

The V call is TRBV11-2, the J call TRBJ2-1; no reliable D call. Germline V lookup: CDR1 SGHAT, CDR2 FQNNGV. V gave up 2 bases and J gave up 9 bases, with 14 bases separating them. The CDR3 consists of 14 residues. In nucleotides, the CDR3 is TGTGCCAGCAGCTTAACTAACAATCCAGCTGAGCAGTTCTTC. Protein sequence: CASSLTNNPAEQFF.

The chain recombines TRBV20-1 with TRBJ1-1; D remains unclear. Germline CDR1 and CDR2: DFQATT and SNEGSKA (reference sequence). The CDR3 contains 11 residues. V gave up 6 bases and J gave up 8 bases, with 13 bases separating them. This chain's CDR3 is CSARTFFEAFF. In DNA form, the CDR3 reads TGCAGTGCCAGAACCTTTTTCGAAGCTTTCTTT.

CDR3 bases: TGTGCCAGCAGTGATTGGACTAGCCGGACCGGGGAGCTGTTTTTT. It yields the protein CASSDWTSRTGELFF. The V call is TRBV25-1, the J call TRBJ2-2; 8 nucleotides match TRBD2. This CDR3 spans 15 amino acids. CDR1 is MGHDK, CDR2 SYGVNS, per germline. J was trimmed by 5 bases and V by 3 bases; bases with no gene match: 5.

The V gene is TRBV7-9, the J gene TRBJ2-2, with 15 bases fitting TRBD2. J lost 2 bases, V lost 6 bases, and 7 bases had no gene match. There are 18 residues in the CDR3. Germline values: CDR1 SEHNR, CDR2 FQNEAQ (reference sequence). This chain's CDR3 is CASRLGTSGGTNTGELFF. The CDR3 DNA is TGTGCCAGCAGGTTGGGGACTAGCGGGGGGACCAACACCGGGGAGCTGTTTTTT.

The V and J genes are TRBV18 and TRBJ2-7; D remains unclear. Trimming cost V 2 bases and J 5 bases, with 10 bases left between them. Looked up from germline, CDR1 is KGHSH and CDR2 is LQKENI. The CDR3 spans 13 residues. The chain's CDR3 is CASSPAHGNEQYF. The DNA for the CDR3 is TGTGCCAGCTCACCAGCACACGGCAACGAGCAGTACTTC.

This chain links TRBV19 with TRBJ1-2; 12 nucleotides agree with TRBD1. The trim removed 10 bases at V and 4 bases at J, leaving 7 bases unmatched. Germline V lookup: CDR1 LNHDA, CDR2 SQIVND (reference sequence). The CDR3 runs 14 residues. For the CDR3, the DNA is TGTGCCACTTCAGGGACAGGGGGCGGCTATGGCTACACCTTC. Translating gives CATSGTGGGYGYTF.

V and J are TRBV13 and TRBJ1-2, with D unclear. Per the germline V gene, CDR1 is PRHDT and CDR2 is FYEKMQ (reference sequence). This CDR3 region has 14 residues. The germline V and J ends were trimmed by 0 bases and 8 bases, with 13 bases remaining between them. CDR3 sequence reads: CASSLGGRLVGYTF. The CDR3 nucleotides are TGTGCCAGCAGCTTAGGCGGCAGGTTGGTGGGCTACACCTTC.

V gene TRBV5-1 combines with J gene TRBJ1-4; D is undetermined. This CDR3 contains 15 residues. V dropped 0 bases and J dropped 6 bases, with 12 bases sitting between them. Germline CDR1 reads SGHRS; CDR2 reads YFSETQ. CDR3 protein: CASSLAGSLDEKLFF. Written as DNA, the CDR3 is TGCGCCAGCAGCTTGGCCGGGAGTTTGGATGAAAAACTGTTTTTT.

The chain recombines TRBV4-3 with TRBJ1-3; D gene unclear. The CDR3 sequence is 17 residues long. Per the germline V gene, CDR1 is LGHNA and CDR2 is YSLEER. With 4 bases removed from V and 2 bases from J, the gap between germline ends came to 18 bases. Here the CDR3 reads CASSPFTLGSTGNTIYF. The CDR3 DNA reads TGCGCCAGCAGCCCTTTTACTCTAGGGTCGACTGGAAACACCATATATTTT.

The chain carries TRBV19 and TRBJ1-5, with D maybe TRBD1 (5 bases). V gave up 2 bases and J gave up 5 bases, with 10 bases separating them. The CDR3 has 14 residues. Germline V gene sequence: CDR1 LNHDA, CDR2 SQIVND (reference sequence). CDR3 bases: TGTGCCAGTAGTATACAGGGTGGCCATCAGCCCCAGCATTTT. It codes for CASSIQGGHQPQHF.